Listed here are 17 T cell receptor beta chains from one sample, sequenced in a study of blood T cell repertoires in COVID-19. Data came from immunoSEQ multiplex PCR; TCRdb stores just in-frame clones and leaves some out. The sample contains around 400,000 clones, over 75% of which appear only once. Sequencing used PBMCs or T cells enriched from blood (not recorded which). The receptor set was obtained from a woman younger than 35 who had been exposed to COVID-19.

The genes are TRBV3-1 (or the pseudogene TRBV3-2) and TRBJ1-1; weak D call: TRBD1 (6 bases). The germline V gene encodes CDR1 LGHDT and CDR2 YNNKEL (reference sequence). This CDR3 spans 15 amino acids. Between the trimmed V and J ends, which lost 3 bases and 0 bases, there was a span of 11 bases. CDR3 amino acids: CASSQDSLMNTEAFF. The CDR3 DNA sequence: TGTGCCAGCAGCCAGGACAGTCTGATGAACACTGAAGCTTTCTTT.

CDR3 bases: TGTGCCAGCTCGGGTACTAGCGAGGCCGGGGAGCTGTTTTTT. This sequence encodes CASSGTSEAGELFF. The rearrangement links TRBV18 to TRBJ2-2, with TRBD2 matching over 7 bases. The CDR3 is 14 amino acids. CDR1 is KGHSH, CDR2 LQKENI, per germline. The V gene end was trimmed by 6 bases and the J gene end by 6 bases; junction bases not matched to a gene: 7.

The table lists this clone with a few counts. The chain is built from TRBV14 and TRBJ1-1; TRBD1 agrees at 7 bases. CDR3 length: 15 amino acids. The trim removed 2 bases at V and 1 base at J, leaving 4 bases unmatched. The germline V gene has CDR1 SGHDN and CDR2 FVKESK. The CDR3 nucleotides read TGTGCCAGCAGCCAAACGGGACAGTCGAACACTGAAGCTTTCTTT. Translated: CASSQTGQSNTEAFF.

This chain joins TRBV2 and TRBJ1-5; a weak D match, TRBD1 (6 bases). In germline, CDR1 is SNHLY, CDR2 FYNNEI. The CDR3 extends over 15 amino acids. The ends were cut back, 8 bases at V and 4 bases at J, with 18 bases in the middle. The CDR3 loop is CASRARQGNNQPQHF. CDR3 nucleotides: TGTGCCAGCCGGGCCCGGCAGGGGAATAATCAGCCCCAGCATTTT.

This chain joins TRBV28 and TRBJ1-6, with D uncertain. In germline, CDR1 is MDHEN, CDR2 SYDVKM. This CDR3 region has 11 residues. The germline V and J ends were trimmed by 4 bases and 10 bases, with 5 bases remaining between them. This chain's CDR3 is CASSSVSPLHF. CDR3 in DNA: TGTGCCAGCAGTTCAGTCTCACCCCTCCACTTT.

This chain joins TRBV10-2 and TRBJ1-6, with 8 bases fitting TRBD1. Germline CDR1 and CDR2: WSHSY and SAAADI. CDR3 length: 18 residues. The V gene end was trimmed by 5 bases and the J gene end by 3 bases; junction bases not matched to a gene: 12. For the CDR3, the DNA is TGCGCCAGCAGTCCGGACCCGACAGGGGACCTCTATAATTCACCCCTCCACTTT. Residues: CASSPDPTGDLYNSPLHF.

This chain links TRBV19 with TRBJ2-7; tentative D call: TRBD1 (6 bases). The CDR3 has 13 amino acids. V lost 3 bases, J lost 5 bases, and 11 bases lay in between. Germline V lookup: CDR1 LNHDA, CDR2 SQIVND (reference sequence). This CDR3 is CASSIQGWDEQYF. CDR3 nucleotides: TGTGCCAGTAGTATTCAGGGGTGGGACGAGCAGTACTTC. Full variable domain (missing parts from reference TRBV19 and TRBJ2-7): DGGITQSPKYLFRKEGQNVTLSCEQNLNHDAMYWYRQDPGQGLRLIYYSQIVNDFQKGDIAEGYSVSREKKESFPLTVTSAQKNPTAFYLCASSIQGWDEQYFGPGTRLTVT.

The chain carries TRBV6-5 and TRBJ2-7, with 8 bases fitting TRBD1. Germline trimming cut 6 bases from V and 0 bases from J; bases unmatched to any gene: 4. The CDR3 has 14 residues. Germline lookup yields CDR1 MNHEY and CDR2 SVGAGI. CDR3: CASRSTGGSYEQYF. CDR3 coding DNA: TGTGCCAGCAGGTCAACAGGGGGCTCCTACGAGCAGTACTTC.

Worth noting for this clone: Other DNA sequences within the sample encode an identical CDR3. This chain connects TRBV5-4 to TRBJ2-2, with a weak D call TRBD2 (6 bases). CDR1 and CDR2 (germline): SGHNT, YYREEE (reference sequence). V was pared by 0 bases and J by 0 bases, with 6 bases between. The CDR3 is 15 residues long. CDR3 coding DNA: TGTGCCAGCAGCTTGGGCGGGGCGAACACCGGGGAGCTGTTTTTT. Protein sequence: CASSLGGANTGELFF.

This sequence joins TRBV1 and TRBJ2-2; TRBD2, the table's D call, was not compared with the DNA. TRBV1 is a pseudogene. CDR3 length: 17 amino acids. DNA for the CDR3: TGCACCAGCAGCCGGGGAGAGGGTACGACGAACACCGGGGAGCTGTTTTTT. Translating it yields CTSSRGEGTTNTGELFF.

V usage is TRBV10-2 and J usage is TRBJ2-7; tentative D call: TRBD2 (6 bases). The V gene's germline CDR1 is WSHSY and CDR2 SAAADI. The CDR3 has 14 amino acids. V lost 7 bases and J 2 bases, leaving 15 bases between the germline ends. CDR3 in DNA: TGCGCCAGCACAGCGGGTGGGCTAACCTACGAGCAGTACTTC. Its translation: CASTAGGLTYEQYF.

This clone appeared once. V usage is TRBV25-1 and J usage is TRBJ2-1; 9 bases are a match to TRBD2. Germline V gene sequence: CDR1 MGHDK, CDR2 SYGVNS. V shed 4 bases and J 15 bases; nucleotides not matched to a gene: 10. The CDR3 contains 13 residues. The CDR3 region is CASSVPRGGGVFF. In DNA, the CDR3 is TGTGCCAGCAGTGTCCCCCGGGGCGGGGGGGTGTTCTTC.

The V gene is TRBV13, the J gene TRBJ1-2, with 7 bases lining up with TRBD1. CDR1 and CDR2 from the germline V gene are PRHDT and FYEKMQ (reference sequence). The ends lost 1 base at V and 0 bases at J; junction bases unmatched: 2. The CDR3 covers 15 residues. The CDR3 DNA sequence: TGTGCCAGCAGCTTAGAGGGGACAGCTAACTATGGCTACACCTTC. This codes for CASSLEGTANYGYTF.

This chain connects TRBV5-1 to TRBJ1-6, with 7 bases that match TRBD1. This CDR3 has 15 residues. Germline V CDR1 and CDR2: SGHRS, YFSETQ. The J segment lost 6 bases and the V segment lost 0 bases, leaving 3 bases of the junction unmatched. The CDR3, as DNA: TGCGCCAGCAGCTTGGAGGGACAGATTAATTCACCCCTCCACTTT. The encoded protein is CASSLEGQINSPLHF.

The rearrangement uses TRBV15 and TRBJ2-7; no reliable D call. This CDR3 has 13 amino acids. V was clipped by 1 base and J by 2 bases, with 6 bases between them. CDR1 is LNHNV and CDR2 is YYDKDF in the germline V gene (reference sequence). The CDR3 reads CATSRVTAYEQYF. DNA of the CDR3: TGTGCCACCAGCAGAGTTACAGCCTACGAGCAGTACTTC.

The CDR3 nucleotides are TGCGCCAGCAGCTTGGAGGCAGGGAATCAGCCCCAGCATTTT. Encoded protein: CASSLEAGNQPQHF. The chain has TRBV5-1 and TRBJ1-5; D perhaps matches TRBD1 (5 bases). The germline gives CDR1 SGHRS, CDR2 YFSETQ. This CDR3 has 14 amino acids. V gave up 0 bases and J gave up 4 bases, with 8 bases separating them.

The chain employs TRBV11-3 and TRBJ2-1; D is unclear. V dropped 4 bases and J dropped 4 bases, with 14 bases sitting between them. Germline values: CDR1 SGHNT, CDR2 YENEEA. The CDR3 is made up of 15 amino acids. Here the CDR3 reads CASSSHSTSYNEQFF. The DNA of the CDR3 is TGTGCCAGCAGCTCCCACTCGACTTCGTACAATGAGCAGTTCTTC.